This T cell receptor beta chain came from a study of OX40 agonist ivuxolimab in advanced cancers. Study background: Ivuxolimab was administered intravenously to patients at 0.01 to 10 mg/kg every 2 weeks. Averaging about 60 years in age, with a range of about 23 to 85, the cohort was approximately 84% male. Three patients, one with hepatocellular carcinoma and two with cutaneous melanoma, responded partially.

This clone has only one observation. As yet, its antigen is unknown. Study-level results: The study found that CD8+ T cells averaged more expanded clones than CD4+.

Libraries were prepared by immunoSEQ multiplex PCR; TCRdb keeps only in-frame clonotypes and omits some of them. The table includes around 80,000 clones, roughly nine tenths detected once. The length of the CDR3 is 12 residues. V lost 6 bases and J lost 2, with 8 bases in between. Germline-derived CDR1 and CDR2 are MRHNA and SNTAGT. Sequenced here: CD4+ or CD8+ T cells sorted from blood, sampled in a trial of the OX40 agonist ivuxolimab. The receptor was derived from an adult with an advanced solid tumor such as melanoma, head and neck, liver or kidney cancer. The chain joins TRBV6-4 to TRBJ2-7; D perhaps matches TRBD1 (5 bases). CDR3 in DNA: TGTGCCAGCAGCCAGGGCACCTACGAGCAGTACTTC. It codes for CASSQGTYEQYF.